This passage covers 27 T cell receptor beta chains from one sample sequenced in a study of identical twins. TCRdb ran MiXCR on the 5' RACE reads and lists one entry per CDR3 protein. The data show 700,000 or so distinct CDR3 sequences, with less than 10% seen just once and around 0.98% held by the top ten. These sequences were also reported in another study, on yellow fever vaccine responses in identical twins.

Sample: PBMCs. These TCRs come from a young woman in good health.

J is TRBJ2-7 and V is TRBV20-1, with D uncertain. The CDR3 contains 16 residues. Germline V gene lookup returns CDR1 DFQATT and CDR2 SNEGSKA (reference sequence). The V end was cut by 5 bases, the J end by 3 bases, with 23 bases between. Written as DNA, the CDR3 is TGCAGTGCTCGCGACCTCCTGGACCAACGGAACTACGAGCAGTACTTC. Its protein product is CSARDLLDQRNYEQYF.

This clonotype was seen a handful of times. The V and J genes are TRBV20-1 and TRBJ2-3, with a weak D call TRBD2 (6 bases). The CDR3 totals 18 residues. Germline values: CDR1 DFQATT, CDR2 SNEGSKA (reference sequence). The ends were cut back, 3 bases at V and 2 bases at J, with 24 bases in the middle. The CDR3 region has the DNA TGCAGTGCTAGGCTATTTGGGACTCCCTTCTTCCCCACAGATACGCAGTATTTT. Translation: CSARLFGTPFFPTDTQYF.

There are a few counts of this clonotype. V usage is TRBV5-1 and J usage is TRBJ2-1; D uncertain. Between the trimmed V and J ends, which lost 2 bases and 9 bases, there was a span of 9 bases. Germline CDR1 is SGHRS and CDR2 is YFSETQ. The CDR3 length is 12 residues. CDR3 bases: TGCGCCAGCAGCTTCCAGGTGGGTGAGCAGTTCTTC. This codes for CASSFQVGEQFF.

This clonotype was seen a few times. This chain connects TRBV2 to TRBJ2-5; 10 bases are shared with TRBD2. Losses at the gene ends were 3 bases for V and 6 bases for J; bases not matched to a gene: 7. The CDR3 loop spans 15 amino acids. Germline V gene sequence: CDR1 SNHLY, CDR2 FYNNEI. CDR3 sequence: CASSEELAGLKTQYF. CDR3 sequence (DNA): TGTGCCAGCAGTGAGGAACTAGCGGGATTAAAGACCCAGTACTTC.

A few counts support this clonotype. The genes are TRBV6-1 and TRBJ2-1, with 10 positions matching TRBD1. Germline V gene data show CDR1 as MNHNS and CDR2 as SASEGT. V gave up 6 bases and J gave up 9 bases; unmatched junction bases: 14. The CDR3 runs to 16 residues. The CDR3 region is CASSTDRDRGIGEQFF. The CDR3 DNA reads TGTGCCAGCAGCACCGATCGGGACAGGGGAATTGGTGAGCAGTTCTTC.

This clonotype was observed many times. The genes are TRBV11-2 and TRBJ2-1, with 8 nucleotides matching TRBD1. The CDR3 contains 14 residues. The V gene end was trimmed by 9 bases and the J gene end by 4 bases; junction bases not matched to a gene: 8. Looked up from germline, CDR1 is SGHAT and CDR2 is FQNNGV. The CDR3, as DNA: TGTGCCAGTTGTCGGGACAGGCTATACAATGAGCAGTTCTTC. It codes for CASCRDRLYNEQFF.

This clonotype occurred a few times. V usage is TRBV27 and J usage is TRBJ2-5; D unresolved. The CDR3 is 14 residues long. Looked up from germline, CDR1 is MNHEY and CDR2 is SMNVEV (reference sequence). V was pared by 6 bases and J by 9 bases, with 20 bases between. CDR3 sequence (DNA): TGTGCCAGCAGAAACCGGGCCCTCGAGTCAGCCCAGTACTTC. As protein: CASRNRALESAQYF.

CDR3 sequence: CASSIRDNTYEQYF. DNA of the CDR3: TGTGCCAGTAGTATCCGGGACAACACCTACGAGCAGTACTTC. The chain combines TRBV19 with TRBJ2-7, with a tentative D call TRBD1 (6 bases). V was trimmed by 3 bases and J by 2 bases, leaving 11 bases between them. Per the germline V gene, CDR1 is LNHDA and CDR2 is SQIVND (reference sequence). The CDR3 runs 14 residues. The whole variable domain, filled in from reference TRBV19 and TRBJ2-7, reads DGGITQSPKYLFRKEGQNVTLSCEQNLNHDAMYWYRQDPGQGLRLIYYSQIVNDFQKGDIAEGYSVSREKKESFPLTVTSAQKNPTAFYLCASSIRDNTYEQYFGPGTRLTVT.

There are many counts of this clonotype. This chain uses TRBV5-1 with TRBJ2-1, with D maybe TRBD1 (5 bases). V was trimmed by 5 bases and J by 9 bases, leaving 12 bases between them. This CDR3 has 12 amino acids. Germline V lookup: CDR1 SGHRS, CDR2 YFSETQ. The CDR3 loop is CASSYQGGEQFF. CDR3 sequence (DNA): TGCGCCAGCAGTTACCAGGGTGGTGAGCAGTTCTTC.

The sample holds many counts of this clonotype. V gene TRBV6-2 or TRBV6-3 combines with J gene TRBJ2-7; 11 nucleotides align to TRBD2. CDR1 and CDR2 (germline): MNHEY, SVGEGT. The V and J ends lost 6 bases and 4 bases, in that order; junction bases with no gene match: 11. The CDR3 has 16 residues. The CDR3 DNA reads TGTGCCAGCAGACCTACCGGACTAGCGGGTGGATACGAGCAGTACTTC. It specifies CASRPTGLAGGYEQYF.

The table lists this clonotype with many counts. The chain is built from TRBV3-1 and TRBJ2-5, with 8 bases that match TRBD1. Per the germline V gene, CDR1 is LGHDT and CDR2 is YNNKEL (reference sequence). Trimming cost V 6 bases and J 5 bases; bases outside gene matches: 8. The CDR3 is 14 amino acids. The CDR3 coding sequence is TGTGCCAGCAGGGGACGGACAGGGCGGGAGACCCAGTACTTC. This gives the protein CASRGRTGRETQYF.

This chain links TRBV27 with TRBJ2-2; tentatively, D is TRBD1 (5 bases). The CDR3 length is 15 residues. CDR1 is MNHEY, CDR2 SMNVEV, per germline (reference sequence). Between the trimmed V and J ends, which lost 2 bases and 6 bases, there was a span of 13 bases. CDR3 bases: TGTGCCAGCAGTTTAGCCCAGACAGTGGCCGGGGAGCTGTTTTTT. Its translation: CASSLAQTVAGELFF.

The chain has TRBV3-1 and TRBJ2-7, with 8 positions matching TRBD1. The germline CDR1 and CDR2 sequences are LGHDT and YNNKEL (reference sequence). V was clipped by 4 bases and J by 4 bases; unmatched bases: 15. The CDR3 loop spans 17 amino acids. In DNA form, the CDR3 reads TGTGCCAGCAGCCCGCAACCGTCCGGGACAGGAGCTTACGAGCAGTACTTC. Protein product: CASSPQPSGTGAYEQYF.

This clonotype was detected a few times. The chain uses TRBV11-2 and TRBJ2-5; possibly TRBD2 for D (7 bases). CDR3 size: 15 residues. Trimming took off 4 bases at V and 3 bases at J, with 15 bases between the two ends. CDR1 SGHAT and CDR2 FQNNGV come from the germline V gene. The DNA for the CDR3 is TGTGCCAGCAGCTCACAGGGAGGGGTGGAAGAGACCCAGTACTTC. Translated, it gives CASSSQGGVEETQYF.

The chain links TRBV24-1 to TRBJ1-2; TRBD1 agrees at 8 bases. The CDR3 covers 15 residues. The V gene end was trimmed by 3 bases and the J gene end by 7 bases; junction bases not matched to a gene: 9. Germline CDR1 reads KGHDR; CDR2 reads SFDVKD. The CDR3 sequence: CATSDRRDRFGGYTF. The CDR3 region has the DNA TGTGCCACCAGTGATCGCCGGGACAGGTTTGGTGGCTACACCTTC.

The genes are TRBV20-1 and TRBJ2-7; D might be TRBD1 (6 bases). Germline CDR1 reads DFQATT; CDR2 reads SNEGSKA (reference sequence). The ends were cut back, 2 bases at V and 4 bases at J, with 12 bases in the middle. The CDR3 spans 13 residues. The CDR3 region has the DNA TGCAGTGCTAGACCTGGGGGCGAGTACGAGCAGTACTTC. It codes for CSARPGGEYEQYF.

The CDR3 region has the DNA TGCGCCAGCAGCTTGGGGAGGGCCTATTGGGATGAGCAGTTCTTC. This codes for CASSLGRAYWDEQFF. The chain carries TRBV5-1 and TRBJ2-1; possibly TRBD2 for D (6 bases). The germline V gene encodes CDR1 SGHRS and CDR2 YFSETQ. This CDR3 has 15 residues. V was shortened by 0 bases and J by 8 bases, with 15 bases between the two germline ends.

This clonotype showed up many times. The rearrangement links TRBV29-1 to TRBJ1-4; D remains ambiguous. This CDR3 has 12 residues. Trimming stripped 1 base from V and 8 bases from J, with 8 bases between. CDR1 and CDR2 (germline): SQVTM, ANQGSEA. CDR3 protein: CSVEVYGEKLFF. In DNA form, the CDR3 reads TGCAGCGTTGAAGTATACGGAGAAAAACTGTTTTTT. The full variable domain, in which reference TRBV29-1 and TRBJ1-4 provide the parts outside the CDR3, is SAVISQKPSRDICQRGTSLTIQCQVDSQVTMMFWYRQQPGQSLTLIATANQGSEATYESGFVIDKFPISRPNLTFSTLTVSNMSPEDSSIYLCSVEVYGEKLFFGSGTQLSVL.

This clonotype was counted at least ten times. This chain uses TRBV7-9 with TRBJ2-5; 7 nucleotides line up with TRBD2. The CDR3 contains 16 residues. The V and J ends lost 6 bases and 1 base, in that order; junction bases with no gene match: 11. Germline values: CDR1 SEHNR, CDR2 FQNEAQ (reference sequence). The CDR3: CASSPLPGGRQETQYF. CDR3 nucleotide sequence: TGTGCCAGCAGTCCCCTTCCGGGGGGACGCCAAGAGACCCAGTACTTC. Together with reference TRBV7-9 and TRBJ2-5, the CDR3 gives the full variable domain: DTGVSQNPRHKITKRGQNVTFRCDPISEHNRLYWYRQTLGQGPEFLTYFQNEAQLEKSRLLSDRFSAERPKGSFSTLEIQRTEQGDSAMYLCASSPLPGGRQETQYFGPGTRLLVL.

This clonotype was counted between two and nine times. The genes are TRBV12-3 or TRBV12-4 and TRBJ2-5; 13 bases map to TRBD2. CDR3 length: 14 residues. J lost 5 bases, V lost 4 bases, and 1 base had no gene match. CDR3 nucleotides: TGTGCCAGCAGTTGGACTAGCGGGGGCGAGACCCAGTACTTC. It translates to CASSWTSGGETQYF.

CDR3 DNA: TGTGCCAGCAGCTTCAGCGGGGGTATGCAGTATTTT. Amino acids: CASSFSGGMQYF. The V gene is TRBV7-3, the J gene TRBJ2-3; 8 bases line up with TRBD2. The CDR3 spans 12 residues. After removal of 3 bases from V and 11 bases from J, the junction contained 4 bases not matched to a gene. CDR1 SGHTA and CDR2 FQGTGA come from the germline V gene.

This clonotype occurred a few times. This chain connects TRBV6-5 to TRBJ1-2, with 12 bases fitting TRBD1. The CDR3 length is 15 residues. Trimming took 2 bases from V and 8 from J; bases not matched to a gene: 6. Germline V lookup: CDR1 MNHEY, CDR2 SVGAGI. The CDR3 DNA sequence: TGTGCCAGCAGTTACCGCGGGACAGGGGGCCCGGGCTACACCTTC. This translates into CASSYRGTGGPGYTF.

CDR3 region: CASSAPTQRYETQYF. CDR3 sequence (DNA): TGTGCCAGCAGCGCTCCAACTCAGCGGTATGAGACCCAGTACTTC. V and J are TRBV7-2 and TRBJ2-5; possibly TRBD2 for D (5 bases). V was clipped by 5 bases and J by 5 bases, with 18 bases between them. Germline assignment: CDR1 SGHTA and CDR2 FQGNSA. The CDR3 covers 15 residues.

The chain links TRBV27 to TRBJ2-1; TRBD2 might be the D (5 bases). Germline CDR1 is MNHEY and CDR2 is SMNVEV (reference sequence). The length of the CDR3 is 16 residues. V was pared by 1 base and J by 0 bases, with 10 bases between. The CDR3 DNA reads TGTGCCAGCAGTTTATTGAGCGGACTCTCCTACAATGAGCAGTTCTTC. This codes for CASSLLSGLSYNEQFF.

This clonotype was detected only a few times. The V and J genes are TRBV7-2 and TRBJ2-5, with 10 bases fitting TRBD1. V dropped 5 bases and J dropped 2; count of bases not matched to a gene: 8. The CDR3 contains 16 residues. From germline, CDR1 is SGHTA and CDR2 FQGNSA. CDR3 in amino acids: CASSPGGQGLQETQYF. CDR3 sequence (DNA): TGTGCCAGCAGCCCGGGGGGACAGGGGCTTCAAGAGACCCAGTACTTC.

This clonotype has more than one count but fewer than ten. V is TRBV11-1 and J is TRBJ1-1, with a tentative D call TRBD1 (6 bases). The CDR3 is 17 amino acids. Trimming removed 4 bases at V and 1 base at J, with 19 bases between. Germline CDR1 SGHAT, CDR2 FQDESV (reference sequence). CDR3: CASSSRSGTKRNTEAFF. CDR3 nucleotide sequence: TGTGCCAGCAGCTCGCGATCCGGGACAAAAAGGAACACTGAAGCTTTCTTT.

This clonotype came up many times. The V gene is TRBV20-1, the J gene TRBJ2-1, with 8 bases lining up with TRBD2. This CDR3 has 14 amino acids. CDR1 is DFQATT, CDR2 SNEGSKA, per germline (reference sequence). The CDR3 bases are TGCAGCGCAAAAACTAGCGGCGGTTACAATGAGCAGTTCTTC. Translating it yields CSAKTSGGYNEQFF.